The next 5 T cell receptor beta chains were all read from a single sample in a study of cytomegalovirus exposure and HLA in healthy donors. Both 60 Vbeta primers and 13 Jbeta primers went into the PCR. Data came from immunoSEQ multiplex PCR; TCRdb stores just in-frame clones and leaves some out. The sample lists 150,000 or so clones, about 80% occurring once. The sample consisted of PBMCs. The origin of the receptors is a young man in good health and CMV-seropositive.

The rearrangement uses TRBV29-1 and TRBJ1-1; D is perhaps TRBD1 (5 bases). Between the trimmed V and J ends, which lost 8 bases and 3 bases, there was a span of 13 bases. This CDR3 has 12 residues. Germline CDR1 SQVTM, CDR2 ANQGSEA. CDR3 sequence reads: CSLGRGDTEAFF. The CDR3 region has the DNA TGCAGCCTGGGACGGGGGGACACTGAAGCTTTCTTT.

The chain is built from TRBV10-3 and TRBJ1-1; 7 bases line up with TRBD1. The CDR3 is 15 amino acids. The V segment lost 2 bases and the J segment 0 bases; nucleotides outside the gene matches: 3. Germline V gene lookup returns CDR1 ENHRY and CDR2 SYGVKD. The CDR3 nucleotides are TGTGCCATCAGTGAGGGACAGGCCTTGAACACTGAAGCTTTCTTT. This encodes CAISEGQALNTEAFF.

The chain employs TRBV15 and TRBJ1-1; 7 nucleotides line up with TRBD1. CDR1 and CDR2 from the germline V gene are LNHNV and YYDKDF (reference sequence). The ends lost 4 bases at V and 3 bases at J; junction bases unmatched: 5. The CDR3 is made up of 14 amino acids. CDR3 nucleotides: TGTGCCACCAGCAAAATCCAGGGGGACACTGAAGCTTTCTTT. Translating gives CATSKIQGDTEAFF.

This chain uses TRBV5-1 with TRBJ2-1, with D maybe TRBD1 (7 bases). Per germline, CDR1 SGHRS and CDR2 YFSETQ. The CDR3 is made up of 15 amino acids. V dropped 4 bases and J dropped 5 bases, with 16 bases sitting between them. The CDR3 sequence: CASSPGGTADNEQFF. In DNA, the CDR3 is TGCGCCAGCAGCCCAGGGGGGACAGCCGACAATGAGCAGTTCTTC.

This clone was seen once. The chain links TRBV9 to TRBJ2-2; possible D gene TRBD2, 6 bases. Trimming took off 5 bases at V and 0 bases at J, with 14 bases between the two ends. Germline V gives CDR1 SGDLS, CDR2 YYNGEE. CDR3 length: 16 residues. The CDR3 is CASSDRGTSNTGELFF. The CDR3 DNA reads TGTGCCAGCAGTGATCGCGGGACGTCGAACACCGGGGAGCTGTTTTTT.